A selection of T cell receptor beta chains follows, all from one sample in a study of type 1 regulatory T cells. No antigen has been assigned to these receptors. TCRdb reprocessed the reads with MiXCR, giving one entry per CDR3 protein. The sample lists about 62,000 distinct CDR3 sequences, less than 65% seen once, with over 1.5% in the top ten. The sequencing sample was made of cultured non-Tr1 T cells, either the whole culture or a sorted T cell fraction (not recorded which). The origin of the receptors is a human donor in good health. The CDR3 runs from the conserved cysteine through the conserved F or W. D genes are given only for firm matches. Only part of the rows carry a size: once, few, many, or a class if the clone is expanded.

v_gene: TRBV5-1; j_gene: TRBJ1-4; d_gene: .; abundance: .; CDR3nt: TGCGCCAGCAGCTTGGGGTATCGAGAGAAAAGTGAAAAACTGTTTTTT; CDR3aa: CASSLGYREKSEKLFF
v_gene: TRBV11-2; j_gene: TRBJ2-3; d_gene: .; abundance: .; CDR3nt: TGTGCCAGCAGCTATGGCCTGAACACAGATACGCAGTATTTT; CDR3aa: CASSYGLNTDTQYF
v_gene: TRBV9; j_gene: TRBJ2-2; d_gene: TRBD2; abundance: few; CDR3nt: TGTGCCAGCAGCAAAGCGGGAGGCCGACGTAACACCGGGGAGCTGTTTTTT; CDR3aa: CASSKAGGRRNTGELFF
v_gene: TRBV6-2/TRBV6-3; j_gene: TRBJ2-2; d_gene: .; abundance: many; CDR3nt: TGTGCCAGCAGTTACGGGATGCCGGGAGTTACCGGGGAGCTGTTTTTT; CDR3aa: CASSYGMPGVTGELFF
v_gene: TRBV11-2; j_gene: TRBJ1-2; d_gene: TRBD1; abundance: once; CDR3nt: TGTGCCAGCAGCTCAACCCGGGACAGGGTGCACTATGGCTACACCTTC; CDR3aa: CASSSTRDRVHYGYTF
v_gene: TRBV7-8; j_gene: TRBJ1-5; d_gene: .; abundance: .; CDR3nt: TGTGCCAGCGGCCCTACCCGACAGACCAGGGGTAGGGGCAATCAGCCCCAGCATTTT; CDR3aa: CASGPTRQTRGRGNQPQHF
v_gene: TRBV5-1; j_gene: TRBJ2-2; d_gene: TRBD2; abundance: .; CDR3nt: TGCGCCAGCAGCTCAAAAGATAATCCGGGACTAGCTAAGCCCGGGGAGCTGTTTTTT; CDR3aa: CASSSKDNPGLAKPGELFF
v_gene: TRBV10-2; j_gene: TRBJ2-1; d_gene: TRBD2; abundance: .; CDR3nt: TGCGCCAGCAAGGGACTAGCGGGCCCGAATGAGCAGTTCTTC; CDR3aa: CASKGLAGPNEQFF
v_gene: TRBV7-2; j_gene: TRBJ1-1; d_gene: .; abundance: .; CDR3nt: TGTGCCAGCAGCTTTAGTGGGGGGGTGAACACTGAAGCTTTCTTT; CDR3aa: CASSFSGGVNTEAFF
v_gene: TRBV7-2; j_gene: TRBJ2-1; d_gene: TRBD2; abundance: .; CDR3nt: TGTGCCAGCCGGCTCGGGGGGAGTAGTTCCTACAATGAGCAGTTCTTC; CDR3aa: CASRLGGSSSYNEQFF
v_gene: TRBV7-3; j_gene: TRBJ2-5; d_gene: .; abundance: .; CDR3nt: TGTGCCAGCAGCTTAAGCCTAGAAGAGACCCAGTACTTC; CDR3aa: CASSLSLEETQYF
v_gene: TRBV11-2; j_gene: TRBJ1-5; d_gene: .; abundance: .; CDR3nt: TGTGCCAGCAGCGACCTTCCAGGGGCGCAGGGTCAGCCCCAGCATTTT; CDR3aa: CASSDLPGAQGQPQHF
v_gene: TRBV19; j_gene: TRBJ1-5; d_gene: TRBD1; abundance: .; CDR3nt: TGTGCCAGTAGAACAGGGGGGCTTGATCAGCCCCAGCATTTT; CDR3aa: CASRTGGLDQPQHF
v_gene: TRBV20-1; j_gene: TRBJ1-2; d_gene: .; abundance: few; CDR3nt: TGCAGTGCTAAAAACCAACAGAACTATGGCTACACCTTC; CDR3aa: CSAKNQQNYGYTF
v_gene: TRBV5-1; j_gene: TRBJ1-4; d_gene: TRBD1; abundance: .; CDR3nt: TGCGCCAGCAGCCCCGGGACAGCTTATGAAAAACTGTTTTTT; CDR3aa: CASSPGTAYEKLFF
v_gene: TRBV5-1; j_gene: TRBJ2-2; d_gene: .; abundance: .; CDR3nt: TGCGCCAGCAGCTTAAAAGCGGGTCTGGGGGAGCTGTTTTTT; CDR3aa: CASSLKAGLGELFF
v_gene: TRBV27; j_gene: TRBJ1-1; d_gene: .; abundance: .; CDR3nt: TGTGCCAGCAAAGGTAGGGGACTTGTCATGAACACTGAAGCTTTCTTT; CDR3aa: CASKGRGLVMNTEAFF
v_gene: TRBV20-1; j_gene: TRBJ2-7; d_gene: TRBD2; abundance: .; CDR3nt: TGCAGTGCTAGATATGGAACTAGCGCCTACGAGCAGTACTTC; CDR3aa: CSARYGTSAYEQYF
v_gene: TRBV28; j_gene: TRBJ2-1; d_gene: .; abundance: .; CDR3nt: TGTGCCAGCAGTTCGTCATTAGAAGTGCAGTTCTTC; CDR3aa: CASSSSLEVQFF
v_gene: TRBV29-1; j_gene: TRBJ2-2; d_gene: .; abundance: .; CDR3nt: TGCAGCCCCCCCGGGAATAGCGGGGAGCTGTTTTTT; CDR3aa: CSPPGNSGELFF